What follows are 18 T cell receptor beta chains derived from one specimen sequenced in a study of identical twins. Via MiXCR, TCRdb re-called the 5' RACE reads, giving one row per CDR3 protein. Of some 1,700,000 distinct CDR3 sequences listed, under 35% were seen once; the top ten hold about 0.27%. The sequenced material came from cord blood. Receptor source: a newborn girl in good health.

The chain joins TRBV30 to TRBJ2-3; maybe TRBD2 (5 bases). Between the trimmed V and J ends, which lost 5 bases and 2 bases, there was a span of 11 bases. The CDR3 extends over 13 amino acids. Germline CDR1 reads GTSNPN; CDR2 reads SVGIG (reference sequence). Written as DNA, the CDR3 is TGTGCCTGGCGGCTAGCTCCCACAGATACGCAGTATTTT. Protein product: CAWRLAPTDTQYF. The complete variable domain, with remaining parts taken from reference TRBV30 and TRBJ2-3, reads SQTIHQWPATLVQPVGSPLSLECTVEGTSNPNLYWYRQAAGRGLQLLFYSVGIGQISSEVPQNLSASRPQDRQFILSSKKLLLSDSGFYLCAWRLAPTDTQYFGPGTRLTVL.

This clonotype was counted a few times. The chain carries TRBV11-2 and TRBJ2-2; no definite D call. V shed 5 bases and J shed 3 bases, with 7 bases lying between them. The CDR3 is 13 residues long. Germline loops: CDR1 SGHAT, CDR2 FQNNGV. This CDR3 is CASSQTYTGELFF. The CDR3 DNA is TGTGCCAGCAGCCAAACCTACACCGGGGAGCTGTTTTTT. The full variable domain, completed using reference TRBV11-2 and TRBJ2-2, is EAGVAQSPRYKIIEKRQSVAFWCNPISGHATLYWYQQILGQGPKLLIQFQNNGVVDDSQLPKDRFSAERLKGVDSTLKIQPAKLEDSAVYLCASSQTYTGELFFGEGSRLTVL.

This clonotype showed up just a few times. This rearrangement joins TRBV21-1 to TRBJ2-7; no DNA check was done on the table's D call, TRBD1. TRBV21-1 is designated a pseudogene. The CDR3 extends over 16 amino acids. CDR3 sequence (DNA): TGTGCCAGCAGCAAAGTTCCTGGGACACCTCCTTACGAGCAGTACTTC. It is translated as CASSKVPGTPPYEQYF.

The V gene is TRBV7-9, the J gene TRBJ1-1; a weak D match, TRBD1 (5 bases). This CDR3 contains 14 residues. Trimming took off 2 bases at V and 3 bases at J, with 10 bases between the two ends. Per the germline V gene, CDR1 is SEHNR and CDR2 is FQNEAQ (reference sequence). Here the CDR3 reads CASSLMVRDTEAFF. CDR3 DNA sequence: TGTGCCAGCAGCTTAATGGTCAGGGACACTGAAGCTTTCTTT.

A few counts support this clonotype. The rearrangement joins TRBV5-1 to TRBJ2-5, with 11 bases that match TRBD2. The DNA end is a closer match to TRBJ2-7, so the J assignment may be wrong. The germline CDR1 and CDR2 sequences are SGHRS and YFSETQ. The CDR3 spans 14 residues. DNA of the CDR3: TGCGCCAGCAGCTTACTAGCGGGAGAGATCGAGCAGTACTTC. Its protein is CASSLLAGEIEQYF.

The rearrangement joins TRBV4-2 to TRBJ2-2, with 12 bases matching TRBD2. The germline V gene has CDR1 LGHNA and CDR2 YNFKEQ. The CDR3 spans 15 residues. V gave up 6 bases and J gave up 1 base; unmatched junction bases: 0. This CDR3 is CASRLAGGNTGELFF. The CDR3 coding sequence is TGTGCCAGCAGACTAGCGGGAGGGAACACCGGGGAGCTGTTTTTT.

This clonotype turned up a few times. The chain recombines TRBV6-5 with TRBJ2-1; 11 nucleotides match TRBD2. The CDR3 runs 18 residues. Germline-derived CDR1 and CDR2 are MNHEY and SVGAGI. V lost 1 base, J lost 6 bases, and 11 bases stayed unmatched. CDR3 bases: TGTGCCAGCAGTTACTTTTCGACTAGCGGGACCCGGCGCAATGAGCAGTTCTTC. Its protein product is CASSYFSTSGTRRNEQFF.

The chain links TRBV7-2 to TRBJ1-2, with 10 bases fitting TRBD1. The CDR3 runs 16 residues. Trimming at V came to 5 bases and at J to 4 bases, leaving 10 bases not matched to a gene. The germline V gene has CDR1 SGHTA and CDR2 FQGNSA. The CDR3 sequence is CASSPGTGETLYGYTF. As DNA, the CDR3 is TGTGCCAGCAGCCCAGGGACAGGGGAAACCCTCTATGGCTACACCTTC. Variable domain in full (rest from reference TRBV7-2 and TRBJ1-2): GAGVSQSPSNKVTEKGKDVELRCDPISGHTALYWYRQSLGQGLEFLIYFQGNSAPDKSGLPSDRFSAERTGGSVSTLTIQRTQQEDSAVYLCASSPGTGETLYGYTFGSGTRLTVV.

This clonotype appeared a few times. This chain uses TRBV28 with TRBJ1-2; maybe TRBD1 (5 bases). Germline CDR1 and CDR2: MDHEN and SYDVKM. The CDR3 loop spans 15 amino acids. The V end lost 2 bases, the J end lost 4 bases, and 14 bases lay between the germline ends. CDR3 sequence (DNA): TGTGCCAGCAGTTTACACCCAGGACAACCCTATGGCTACACCTTC. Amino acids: CASSLHPGQPYGYTF.

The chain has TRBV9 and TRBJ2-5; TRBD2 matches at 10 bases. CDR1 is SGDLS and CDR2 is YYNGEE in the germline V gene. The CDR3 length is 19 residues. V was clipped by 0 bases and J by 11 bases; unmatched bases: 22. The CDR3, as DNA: TGTGCCAGCAGCGTAGATAATCGGACTAGCGGAGATATATACAATGGGCAGTACTTC. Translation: CASSVDNRTSGDIYNGQYF. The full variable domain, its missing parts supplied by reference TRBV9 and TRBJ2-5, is DSGVTQTPKHLITATGQRVTLRCSPRSGDLSVYWYQQSLDQGLQFLIQYYNGEERAKGNILERFSAQQFPDLHSELNLSSLELGDSALYFCASSVDNRTSGDIYNGQYFGPGTRLLVL.

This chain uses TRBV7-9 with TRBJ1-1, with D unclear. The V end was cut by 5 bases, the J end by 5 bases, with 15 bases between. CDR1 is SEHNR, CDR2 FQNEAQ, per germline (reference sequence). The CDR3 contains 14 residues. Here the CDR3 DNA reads TGTGCCAGCAGCCCCTGGCGGGGAAGGACTGAAGCTTTCTTT. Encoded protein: CASSPWRGRTEAFF.

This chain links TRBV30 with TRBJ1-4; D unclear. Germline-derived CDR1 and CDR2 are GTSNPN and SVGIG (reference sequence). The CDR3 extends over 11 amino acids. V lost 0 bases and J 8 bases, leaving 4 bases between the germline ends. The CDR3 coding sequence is TGTGCCTGGAGTGTGGCCGAAAAACTGTTTTTT. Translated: CAWSVAEKLFF.

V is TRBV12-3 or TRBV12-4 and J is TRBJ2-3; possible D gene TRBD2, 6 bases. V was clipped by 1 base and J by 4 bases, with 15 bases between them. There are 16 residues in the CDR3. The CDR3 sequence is CASSLGERASADTQYF. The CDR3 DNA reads TGTGCCAGCAGTTTAGGGGAGAGGGCTAGCGCAGATACGCAGTATTTT.

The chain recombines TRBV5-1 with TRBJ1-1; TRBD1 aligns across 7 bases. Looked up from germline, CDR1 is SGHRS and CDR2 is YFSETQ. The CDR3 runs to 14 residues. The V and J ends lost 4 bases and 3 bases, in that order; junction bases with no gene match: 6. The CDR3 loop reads CASSHDRVYTEAFF. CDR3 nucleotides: TGCGCCAGCAGCCATGACAGGGTGTACACTGAAGCTTTCTTT. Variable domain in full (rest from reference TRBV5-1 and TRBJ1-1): KAGVTQTPRYLIKTRGQQVTLSCSPISGHRSVSWYQQTPGQGLQFLFEYFSETQRNKGNFPGRFSGRQFSNSRSEMNVSTLELGDSALYLCASSHDRVYTEAFFGQGTRLTVV.

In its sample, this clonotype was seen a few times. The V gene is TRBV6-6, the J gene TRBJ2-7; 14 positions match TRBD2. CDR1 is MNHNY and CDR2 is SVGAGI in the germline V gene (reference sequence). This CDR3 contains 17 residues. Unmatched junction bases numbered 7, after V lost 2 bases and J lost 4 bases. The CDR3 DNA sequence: TGTGCCAGCAGTTACGGGACTAGCGGGAGTCCCTTTTACGAGCAGTACTTC. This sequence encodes CASSYGTSGSPFYEQYF.

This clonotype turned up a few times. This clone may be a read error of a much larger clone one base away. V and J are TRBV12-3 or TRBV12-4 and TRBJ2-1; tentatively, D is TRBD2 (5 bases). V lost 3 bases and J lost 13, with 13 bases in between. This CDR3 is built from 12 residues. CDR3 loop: CASSLRDQTQFF. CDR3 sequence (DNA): TGTGCCAGCAGTTTGAGGGATCAGACCCAGTTCTTC.

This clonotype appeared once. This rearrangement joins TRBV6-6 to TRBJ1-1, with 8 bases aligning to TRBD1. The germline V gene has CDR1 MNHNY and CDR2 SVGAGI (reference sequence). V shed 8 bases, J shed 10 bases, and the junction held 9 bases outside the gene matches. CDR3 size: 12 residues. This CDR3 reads CASDPGGFLAFF. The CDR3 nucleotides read TGTGCCAGCGACCCAGGGGGCTTTTTAGCTTTCTTT.

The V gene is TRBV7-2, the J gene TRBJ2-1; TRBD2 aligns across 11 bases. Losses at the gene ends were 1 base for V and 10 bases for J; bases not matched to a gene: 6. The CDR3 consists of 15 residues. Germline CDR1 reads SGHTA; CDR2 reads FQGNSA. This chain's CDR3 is CASSLDLAGGREQFF. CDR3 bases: TGTGCCAGCAGCTTAGATCTAGCGGGGGGCCGGGAGCAGTTCTTC.